This is a list of T cell receptor beta chains from one sample in a study of blood T cell repertoires in COVID-19. Some clones are missing from TCRdb's copy, which holds only in-frame ones; the method was immunoSEQ multiplex PCR. The sample has about 310,000 clones; about 91% are singletons. Source material: PBMCs or T cells enriched from blood (not recorded which). These receptors were obtained from a woman aged 35 to 49 who had recovered from COVID-19. CDR3s include the opening cysteine and the closing phenylalanine or tryptophan. A D gene is named only where the DNA matches it firmly. Size tells how often a clone was seen (once, few, many) or the class of an expanded clone, and some rows leave it out.

clone_size	d_call	v_call	j_call	cdr3_nt	cdr3_aa
NA	TRBD1	TRBV6-5	TRBJ2-3	TGTGCCAGCAGTTCTCAGGGGGCTGGTACAGATACGCAGTATTTT	CASSSQGAGTDTQYF
NA	NA	TRBV10-3	TRBJ1-3	TGTGCCATCAGTGGGAGTCCCCTCTCTGGAAACACCATATATTTT	CAISGSPLSGNTIYF
NA	NA	TRBV13	TRBJ1-4	TGTGCCAGCAGCTCGACAACAACAGAAAAACTGTTTTTT	CASSSTTTEKLFF
NA	TRBD1	TRBV29-1	TRBJ1-1	TGCAGCGTTGGAGTGACAGGGGGTGCCTCAGAAGCTTTCTTT	CSVGVTGGASEAFF
NA	NA	TRBV18	TRBJ2-3	TGTGCCAGCTCACCACAGGGGATGGCTAATACGCAGTATTTT	CASSPQGMANTQYF
NA	NA	TRBV6-5	TRBJ1-6	TGTGCCACCGGGGGGGTATTTAGTTCACCCCTCCACTTT	CATGGVFSSPLHF
NA	NA	TRBV28	TRBJ1-1	TGTGCCAGCAGTTCTTTCCGGTCGGACACTGAAGCTTTCTTT	CASSSFRSDTEAFF
few	NA	TRBV5-6	TRBJ1-1	TGTGCCAGCAGCCGAACGGGGACTTTAGGCGCTGAAGCTTTCTTT	CASSRTGTLGAEAFF
few	NA	TRBV11-2	TRBJ1-5	TGTGCCAGCAGCTTATCGGGGGGCAGGAATCAGCCCCAGCATTTT	CASSLSGGRNQPQHF
NA	NA	TRBV24-1	TRBJ2-7	TGTGCCACCAGTGATTTGCCAGGGGACGAGCAGTACTTC	CATSDLPGDEQYF
NA	TRBD1	TRBV7-6	TRBJ1-4	TGTGCCAGCAGCTTAGAGGGGGCTCTTAATGAAAAACTGTTTTTT	CASSLEGALNEKLFF
NA	TRBD1	TRBV6-2/TRBV6-3	TRBJ1-5	TGTGCCAGCAGTTACGGGGACAGGGGAAGCAATCAGCCCCAGCATTTT	CASSYGDRGSNQPQHF
NA	TRBD2	TRBV4-3	TRBJ2-1	TGCGCCAGCAGCCCGGGACTAGATCCCTACAATGAGCAGTTCTTC	CASSPGLDPYNEQFF
NA	NA	TRBV30	TRBJ1-2	TGTGCCTGGAGTGTAACAGGCGTTGGCTACACCTTC	CAWSVTGVGYTF
NA	NA	TRBV2	TRBJ1-1	TGTGCCAGCAGTGTCGACAGGACGAACACTGAAGCTTTCTTT	CASSVDRTNTEAFF
NA	NA	TRBV24-1	TRBJ2-5	TGTGCCACCAGTGATTTGCTGGAGACCCAGTACTTC	CATSDLLETQYF
NA	NA	TRBV5-4	TRBJ2-1	TGTGCCAGCAGCTTGGAGGGAGTTGAGCAGTTCTTC	CASSLEGVEQFF
NA	NA	TRBV3-1/TRBV3-2	TRBJ2-2	TGTGCCAGCAACCCCGGAGGGTACACCGGGGAGCTGTTTTTT	CASNPGGYTGELFF
NA	NA	TRBV6-2/TRBV6-3	TRBJ2-3	TGTGCCAGCAGTTACGAGTTCCGGGGAACCAGCACAGATACGCAGTATTTT	CASSYEFRGTSTDTQYF
NA	TRBD1	TRBV27	TRBJ1-6	TGTGCCAGCACCTTTGCGGGGCAGGGGGATTATAATTCACCCCTCCACTTT	CASTFAGQGDYNSPLHF
NA	NA	TRBV7-9	TRBJ1-6	TGTGCCAGCAGCTTACAGGGTACGGTCGGTTCACCCCTCCACTTT	CASSLQGTVGSPLHF
NA	TRBD2	TRBV14	TRBJ2-3	TGTGCCAGCAGCCAGTTGTACGTGGGAGGGGCAACAGATACGCAGTATTTT	CASSQLYVGGATDTQYF
once	TRBD1	TRBV29-1	TRBJ1-1	TGCAGCGCCCCGGGGACAGGGGGACCTGAAGCTTTCTTT	CSAPGTGGPEAFF
NA	TRBD1	TRBV4-1	TRBJ1-6	TGCGCCAGCAGCCAAGAAGTGACAGGGCATTCACCCCTCCACTTT	CASSQEVTGHSPLHF
NA	TRBD2	TRBV29-1	TRBJ2-1	TGCAGCGTGGCCAGCGGGAGCTCCTACAATGAGCAGTTCTTC	CSVASGSSYNEQFF
NA	TRBD2	TRBV6-5	TRBJ2-1	TGTGCCAGCAGTTACGGGACTAGCGGGAGTATCGGTGAGCAGTTCTTC	CASSYGTSGSIGEQFF
NA	NA	TRBV4-3	TRBJ2-7	TGCGCCAGCAGCCAAGATGGGGCAGGGTGGAACGAGCAGTACTTC	CASSQDGAGWNEQYF
NA	TRBD1	TRBV5-4	TRBJ1-2	TGTGCCAGCAGTTCGACAGGGCGGGGATGGTATGGCTACACCTTC	CASSSTGRGWYGYTF
once	NA	TRBV13	TRBJ2-5	TGTGCCAGCAGCTTAAGTAGCCTCCAAGAGACCCAGTACTTC	CASSLSSLQETQYF
NA	TRBD2	TRBV7-2	TRBJ2-1	TGTGCCAGCAACCAACAAGCTTACCGCGGGAGGGCCGGGGACAATGAGCAGTTCTTC	CASNQQAYRGRAGDNEQFF
NA	TRBD1	TRBV7-9	TRBJ2-1	TGTGCCAGCAGCCATCTCCGGGACAGGGCCTACAATGAGCAGTTCTTC	CASSHLRDRAYNEQFF
NA	TRBD1	TRBV19	TRBJ1-4	TGTGCCAGTAGTATGACCTTACAGGGGACTTCAACTAATGAAAAACTGTTTTTT	CASSMTLQGTSTNEKLFF
once	NA	TRBV20-1	TRBJ2-1	TGCAGTGCTAGTATAACAGGGTCCTACAATGAGCAGTTCTTC	CSASITGSYNEQFF
NA	TRBD1	TRBV7-2	TRBJ1-2	TGTGCCAGCAGCTCAGGGGGACAGGGGACGGACTATGGCTACACCTTC	CASSSGGQGTDYGYTF
NA	NA	TRBV14	TRBJ2-7	TGTGCCAGCAGCCAAGGCGCCTCGATTCGCGGGCAGTACTTC	CASSQGASIRGQYF
NA	NA	TRBV28	TRBJ1-2	TGTGCCAGCAGTCTGACAGTCAACTATGGCTACACCTTC	CASSLTVNYGYTF
NA	TRBD2	TRBV15	TRBJ2-7	TGTGCCACCGGTTGGGGGCCGGGAGGGTACGAGCAGTACTTC	CATGWGPGGYEQYF
once	NA	TRBV9	TRBJ1-3	TGTGCCAGCGCGGGCCCAGGTTCTGGAAACACCATATATTTT	CASAGPGSGNTIYF
NA	NA	TRBV11-3	TRBJ1-5	TGTGCCAGCAGCTTAGATGATTACAGTAGCAATCAGCCCCAGCATTTT	CASSLDDYSSNQPQHF
NA	NA	TRBV10-1	TRBJ2-3	TGCGCCAGCAGAGCGACCTCGGCAGATACGCAGTATTTT	CASRATSADTQYF
NA	TRBD1	TRBV4-3	TRBJ1-5	TGCGCCAGCAGCCAAAGACAGGGCGGTCAGCCCCAGCATTTT	CASSQRQGGQPQHF